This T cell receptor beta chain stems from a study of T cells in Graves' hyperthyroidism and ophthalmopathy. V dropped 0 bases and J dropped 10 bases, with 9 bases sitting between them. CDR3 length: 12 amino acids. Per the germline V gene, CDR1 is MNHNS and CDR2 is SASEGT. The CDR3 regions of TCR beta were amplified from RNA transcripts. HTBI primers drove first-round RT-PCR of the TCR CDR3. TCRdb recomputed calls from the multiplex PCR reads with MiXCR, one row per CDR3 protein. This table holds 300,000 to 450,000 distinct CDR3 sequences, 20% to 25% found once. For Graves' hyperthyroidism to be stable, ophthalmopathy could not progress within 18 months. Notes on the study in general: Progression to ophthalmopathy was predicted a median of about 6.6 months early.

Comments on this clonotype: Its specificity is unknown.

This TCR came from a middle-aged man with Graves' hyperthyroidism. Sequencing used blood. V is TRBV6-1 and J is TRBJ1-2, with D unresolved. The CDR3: CASSEATENYTF. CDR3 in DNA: TGTGCCAGCAGTGAAGCGACTGAGAACTACACCTTC.